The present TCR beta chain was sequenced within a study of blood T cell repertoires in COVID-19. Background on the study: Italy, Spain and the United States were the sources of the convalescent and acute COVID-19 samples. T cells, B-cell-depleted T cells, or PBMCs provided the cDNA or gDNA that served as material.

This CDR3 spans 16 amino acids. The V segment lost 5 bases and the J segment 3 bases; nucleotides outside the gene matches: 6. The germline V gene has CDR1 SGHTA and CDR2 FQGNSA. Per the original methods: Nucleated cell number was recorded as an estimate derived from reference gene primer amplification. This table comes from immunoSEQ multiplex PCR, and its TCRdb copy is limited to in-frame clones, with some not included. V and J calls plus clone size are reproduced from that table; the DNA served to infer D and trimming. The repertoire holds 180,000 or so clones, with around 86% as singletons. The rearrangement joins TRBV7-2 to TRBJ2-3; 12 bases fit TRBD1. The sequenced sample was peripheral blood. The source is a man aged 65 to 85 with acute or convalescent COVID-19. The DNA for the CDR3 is TGTGCCAGCAGCCCTCCGGGACAGGGGGCGACAGATACGCAGTATTTT. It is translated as CASSPPGQGATDTQYF.